This T cell receptor (beta chain) was obtained from a study of cytomegalovirus exposure and HLA in healthy donors. In the study overall: HLA-typed donors were the source of about 90 million unique TCRs held in an early data release. Study results and limitations: Earlier results showed most TCR beta V segments being productive about 87% or about 30% of the time. Many donors carried some public TCRs, although rarity characterized most TCR sequences. Diagnosis of cytomegalovirus status made by the classifier reportedly showed high specificity and sensitivity.

For this clone: Its antigen remains unidentified.

The primer mix had 60 Vbeta and 13 Jbeta primers. TCRdb's table, derived via immunoSEQ multiplex PCR, lists solely in-frame clones and lacks some. The listing records tens of thousands of clones. Germline V gene data show CDR1 as SGHRS and CDR2 as YFSETQ. The CDR3 consists of 17 residues. J was trimmed by 2 bases and V by 8 bases; bases with no gene match: 10. Sequencing was performed on PBMCs. This TCR came from a man between 40 and 49 years old in good health and CMV-seronegative. The V gene is TRBV5-1, the J gene TRBJ2-6, with 10 bases fitting TRBD1. CDR3 bases: TGCGCCAGTTGCCGGGGGACAGGGGAAGCTGGGGCCAACGTCCTGACTTTC. It encodes CASCRGTGEAGANVLTF.